This TCR beta chain was identified in a study of response to subunit inactivated influenza vaccine. TCRdb analysed the RT-PCR reads with MiXCR anew, one entry per CDR3 protein. The repertoire holds under 750,000 distinct CDR3 sequences, with 12% as singletons. This clonotype has a handful of counts. Its antigen is unidentified. Findings of the study overall: That few new T cells are recruited by each seasonal influenza vaccination was the authors' suggestion.

There are 16 residues in the CDR3. The germline CDR1 and CDR2 sequences are MNHEY and SMNVEV (reference sequence). Trimming pared 6 bases from V and 3 bases from J, leaving 18 bases between. The TCR originated in a man aged 45-65 years who received an inactivated influenza vaccine. The chain couples TRBV27 to TRBJ2-1; D might be TRBD2 (5 bases). Here the sequenced sample was PBMCs from blood, taken on the day of vaccination. In DNA, the CDR3 is TGTGCCAGCAGCGCTCCTACGGACTCTCTCTACAATGAGCAGTTCTTC. Translated, it gives CASSAPTDSLYNEQFF.